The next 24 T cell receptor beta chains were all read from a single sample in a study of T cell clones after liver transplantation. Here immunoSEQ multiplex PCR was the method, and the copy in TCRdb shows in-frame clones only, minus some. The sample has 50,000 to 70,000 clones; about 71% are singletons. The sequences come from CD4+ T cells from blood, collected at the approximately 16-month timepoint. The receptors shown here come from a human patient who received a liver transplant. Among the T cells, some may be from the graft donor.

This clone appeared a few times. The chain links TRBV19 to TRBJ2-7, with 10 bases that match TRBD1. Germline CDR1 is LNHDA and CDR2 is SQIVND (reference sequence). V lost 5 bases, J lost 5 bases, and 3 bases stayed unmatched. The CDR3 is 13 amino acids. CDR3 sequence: CASSWDRGDEQYF. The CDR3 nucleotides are TGTGCCAGTAGTTGGGACAGGGGTGACGAGCAGTACTTC.

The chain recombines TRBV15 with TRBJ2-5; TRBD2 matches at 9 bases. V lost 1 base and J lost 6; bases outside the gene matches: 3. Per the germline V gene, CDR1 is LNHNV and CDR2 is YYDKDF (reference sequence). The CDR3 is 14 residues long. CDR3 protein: CATSRGGGAQTQYF. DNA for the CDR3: TGTGCCACCAGCAGAGGCGGGGGGGCTCAGACCCAGTACTTC. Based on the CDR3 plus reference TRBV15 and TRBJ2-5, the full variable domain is DAMVIQNPRYQVTQFGKPVTLSCSQTLNHNVMYWYQQKSSQAPKLLFHYYDKDFNNEADTPDNFQSRRPNTSFCFLDIRSPGLGDTAMYLCATSRGGGAQTQYFGPGTRLLVL.

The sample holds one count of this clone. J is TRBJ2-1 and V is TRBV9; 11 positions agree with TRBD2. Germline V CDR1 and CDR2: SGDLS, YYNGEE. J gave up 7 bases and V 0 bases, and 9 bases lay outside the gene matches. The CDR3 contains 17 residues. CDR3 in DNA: TGTGCCAGCAGCGTAGACCCACTAGCGGGAGTAAAGAATGAGCAGTTCTTC. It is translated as CASSVDPLAGVKNEQFF.

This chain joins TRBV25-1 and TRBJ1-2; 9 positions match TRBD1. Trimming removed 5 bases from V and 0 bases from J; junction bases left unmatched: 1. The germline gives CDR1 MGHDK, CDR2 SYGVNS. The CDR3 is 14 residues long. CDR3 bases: TGTGCCAGCAGTACAGGGGGCTCTAACTATGGCTACACCTTC. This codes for CASSTGGSNYGYTF.

CDR3 sequence (DNA): TGCAGCGCTGACACAAAAAGCTCCTACAATGAGCAGTTCTTC. Amino acid sequence: CSADTKSSYNEQFF. The chain uses TRBV29-1 and TRBJ2-1; D call uncertain. Germline V gene lookup returns CDR1 SQVTM and CDR2 ANQGSEA. CDR3 length: 14 amino acids. V was cut by 7 bases and J by 0 bases, with 13 bases left in between.

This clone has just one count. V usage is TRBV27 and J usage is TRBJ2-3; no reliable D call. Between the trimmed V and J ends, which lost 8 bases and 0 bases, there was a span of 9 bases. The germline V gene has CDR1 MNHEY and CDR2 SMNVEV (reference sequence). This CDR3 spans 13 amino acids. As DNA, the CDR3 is TGTGCCAGCCAGGATCCTAGCACAGATACGCAGTATTTT. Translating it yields CASQDPSTDTQYF.

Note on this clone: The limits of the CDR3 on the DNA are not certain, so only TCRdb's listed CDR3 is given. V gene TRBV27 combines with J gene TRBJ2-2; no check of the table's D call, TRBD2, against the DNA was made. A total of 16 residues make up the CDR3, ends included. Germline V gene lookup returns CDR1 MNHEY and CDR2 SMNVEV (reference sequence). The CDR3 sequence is CASSSSGLFNTGELFF.

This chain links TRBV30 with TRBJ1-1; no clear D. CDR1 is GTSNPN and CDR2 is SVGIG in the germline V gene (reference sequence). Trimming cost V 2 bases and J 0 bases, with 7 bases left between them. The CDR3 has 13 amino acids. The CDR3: CAWSSQMNTEAFF. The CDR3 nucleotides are TGTGCCTGGAGTTCTCAGATGAACACTGAAGCTTTCTTT.

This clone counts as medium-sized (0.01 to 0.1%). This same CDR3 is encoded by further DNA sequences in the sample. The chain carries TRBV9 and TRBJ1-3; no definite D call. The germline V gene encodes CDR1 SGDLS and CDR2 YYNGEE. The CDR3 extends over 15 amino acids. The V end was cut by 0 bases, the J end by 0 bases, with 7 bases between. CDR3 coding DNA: TGTGCCAGCAGCGTAGGGGGAACCTCTGGAAACACCATATATTTT. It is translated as CASSVGGTSGNTIYF.

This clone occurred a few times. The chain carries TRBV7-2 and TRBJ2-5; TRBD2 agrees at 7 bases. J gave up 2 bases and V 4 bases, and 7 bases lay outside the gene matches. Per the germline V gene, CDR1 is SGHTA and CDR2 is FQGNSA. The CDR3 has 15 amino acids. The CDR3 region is CASSWGLLNQETQYF. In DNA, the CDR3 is TGTGCCAGCAGCTGGGGACTACTAAATCAAGAGACCCAGTACTTC.

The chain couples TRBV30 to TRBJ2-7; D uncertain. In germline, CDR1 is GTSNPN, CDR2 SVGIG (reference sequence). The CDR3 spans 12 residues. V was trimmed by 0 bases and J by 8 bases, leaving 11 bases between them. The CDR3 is CAWSVGTEKQYF. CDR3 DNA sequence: TGTGCCTGGAGTGTTGGTACGGAAAAGCAGTACTTC.

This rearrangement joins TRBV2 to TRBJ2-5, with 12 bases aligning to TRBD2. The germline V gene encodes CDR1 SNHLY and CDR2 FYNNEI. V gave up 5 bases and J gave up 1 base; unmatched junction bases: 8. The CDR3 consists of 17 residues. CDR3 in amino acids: CASSPNGLAGSQETQYF. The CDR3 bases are TGTGCCAGCAGTCCCAACGGACTAGCGGGGAGCCAAGAGACCCAGTACTTC.

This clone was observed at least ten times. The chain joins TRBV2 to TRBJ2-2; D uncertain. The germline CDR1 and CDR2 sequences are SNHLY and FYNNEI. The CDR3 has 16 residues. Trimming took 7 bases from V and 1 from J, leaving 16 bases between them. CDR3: CASTLKRPGNTGELFF. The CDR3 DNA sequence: TGTGCCAGCACTCTGAAACGGCCAGGGAACACCGGGGAGCTGTTTTTT.

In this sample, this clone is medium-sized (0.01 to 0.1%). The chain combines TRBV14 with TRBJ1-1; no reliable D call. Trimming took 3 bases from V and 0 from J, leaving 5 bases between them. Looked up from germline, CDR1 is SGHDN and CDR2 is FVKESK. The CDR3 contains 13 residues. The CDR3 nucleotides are TGTGCCAGCAGCCAGAACGTGAACACTGAAGCTTTCTTT. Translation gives CASSQNVNTEAFF.

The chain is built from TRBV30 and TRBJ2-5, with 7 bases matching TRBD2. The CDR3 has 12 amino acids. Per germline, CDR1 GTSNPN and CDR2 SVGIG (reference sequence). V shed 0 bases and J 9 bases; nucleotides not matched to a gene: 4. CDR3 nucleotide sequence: TGTGCCTGGAGTGTACTAGCGCTTTCCCAGTACTTC. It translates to CAWSVLALSQYF. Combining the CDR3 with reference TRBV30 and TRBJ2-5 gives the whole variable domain SQTIHQWPATLVQPVGSPLSLECTVEGTSNPNLYWYRQAAGRGLQLLFYSVGIGQISSEVPQNLSASRPQDRQFILSSKKLLLSDSGFYLCAWSVLALSQYFGPGTRLLVL.

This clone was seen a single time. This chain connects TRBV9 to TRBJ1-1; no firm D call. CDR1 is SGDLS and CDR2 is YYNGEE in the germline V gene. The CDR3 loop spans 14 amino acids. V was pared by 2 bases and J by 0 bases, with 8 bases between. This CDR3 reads CASSVRPVNTEAFF. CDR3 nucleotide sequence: TGTGCCAGCAGCGTCCGGCCAGTGAACACTGAAGCTTTCTTT. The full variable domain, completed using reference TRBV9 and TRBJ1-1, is DSGVTQTPKHLITATGQRVTLRCSPRSGDLSVYWYQQSLDQGLQFLIQYYNGEERAKGNILERFSAQQFPDLHSELNLSSLELGDSALYFCASSVRPVNTEAFFGQGTRLTVV.

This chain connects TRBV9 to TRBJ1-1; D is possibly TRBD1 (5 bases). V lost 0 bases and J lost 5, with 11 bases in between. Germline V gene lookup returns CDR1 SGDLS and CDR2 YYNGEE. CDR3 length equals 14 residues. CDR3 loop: CASSVGQPATEAFF. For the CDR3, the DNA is TGTGCCAGCAGCGTAGGACAGCCTGCGACTGAAGCTTTCTTT.

The CDR3 DNA is TGTGCCAGCAGTTACGCGCTAGCGGGAGGGCCCAGTGAGCAGTTCTTC. Translating gives CASSYALAGGPSEQFF. V and J are TRBV6-5 and TRBJ2-1; 12 bases are a match to TRBD2. V lost 2 bases, J lost 9 bases, and 8 bases stayed unmatched. The CDR3 totals 16 residues. Germline lookup yields CDR1 MNHEY and CDR2 SVGAGI.

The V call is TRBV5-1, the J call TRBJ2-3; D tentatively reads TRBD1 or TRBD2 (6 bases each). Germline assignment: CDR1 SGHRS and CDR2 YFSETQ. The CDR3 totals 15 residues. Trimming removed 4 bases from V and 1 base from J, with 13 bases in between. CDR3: CASSQGGSGTDTQYF. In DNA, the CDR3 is TGCGCCAGCAGCCAAGGGGGGTCGGGCACAGATACGCAGTATTTT.

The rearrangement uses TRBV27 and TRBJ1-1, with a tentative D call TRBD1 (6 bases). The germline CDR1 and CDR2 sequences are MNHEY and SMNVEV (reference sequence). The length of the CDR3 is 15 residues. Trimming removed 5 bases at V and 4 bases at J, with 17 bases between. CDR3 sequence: CASSPFRGAATEAFF. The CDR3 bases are TGTGCCAGCAGTCCCTTCAGGGGTGCCGCCACTGAAGCTTTCTTT.

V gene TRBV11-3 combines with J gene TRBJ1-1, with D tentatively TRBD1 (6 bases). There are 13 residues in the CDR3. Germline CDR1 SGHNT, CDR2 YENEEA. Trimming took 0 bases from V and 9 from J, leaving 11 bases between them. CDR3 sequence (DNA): TGTGCCAGCAGCTTAGATATGGGGGGCCAAGCTTTCTTT. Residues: CASSLDMGGQAFF.

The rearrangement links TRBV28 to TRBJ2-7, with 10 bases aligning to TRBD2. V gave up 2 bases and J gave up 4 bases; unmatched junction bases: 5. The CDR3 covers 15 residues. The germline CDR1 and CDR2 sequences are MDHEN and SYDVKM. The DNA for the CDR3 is TGTGCCAGCAGTTTAGGGGCTAGCGGGAGTTACGAGCAGTACGTC. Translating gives CASSLGASGSYEQYV.

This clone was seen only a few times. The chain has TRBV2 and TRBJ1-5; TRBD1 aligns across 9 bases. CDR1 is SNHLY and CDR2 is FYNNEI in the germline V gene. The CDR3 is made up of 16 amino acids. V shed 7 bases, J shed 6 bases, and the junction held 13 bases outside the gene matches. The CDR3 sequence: CASKRIGDRGSQPQHF. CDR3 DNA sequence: TGTGCCAGCAAGCGCATAGGAGACAGGGGGAGTCAGCCCCAGCATTTT.

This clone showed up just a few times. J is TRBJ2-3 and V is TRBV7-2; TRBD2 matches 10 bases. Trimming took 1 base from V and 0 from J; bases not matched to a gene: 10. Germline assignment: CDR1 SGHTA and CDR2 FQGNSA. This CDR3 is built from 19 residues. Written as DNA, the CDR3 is TGTGCCAGCAGCTTAGTTTCGTCTAGCGGGGGAAAGAGCACAGATACGCAGTATTTT. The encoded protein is CASSLVSSSGGKSTDTQYF.